Listed here are 15 T cell receptor beta chains from one sample, sequenced in a study of OX40 agonist ivuxolimab in advanced cancers. Assay: immunoSEQ multiplex PCR; the TCRdb copy retains only in-frame clones and omits some. The data show around 89,000 clones, approximately 90% seen once. The sample here was CD4+ or CD8+ T cells sorted from blood, taken in a trial of the OX40 agonist ivuxolimab. These receptors all stem from an adult with an advanced solid tumor such as melanoma, head and neck, liver or kidney cancer.

The CDR3 DNA follows: TGTGCCAGCAGCCAAGACAGAAATCAGCCCCAGCATTTT. Residues: CASSQDRNQPQHF. The chain joins TRBV5-8 to TRBJ1-5, with D perhaps TRBD1 (5 bases). The V gene lost 4 bases and the J gene lost 4 bases, with 9 bases spanning the gap. CDR1 is SGHTS and CDR2 is YDEGEE in the germline V gene. CDR3 length: 13 residues.

The chain has TRBV5-4 and TRBJ2-7, with TRBD2 matching 7 bases. Germline V gene lookup returns CDR1 SGHNT and CDR2 YYREEE (reference sequence). The junction had 0 bases not matched to a gene; V was cut back by 2 bases and J by 4 bases. The length of the CDR3 is 12 residues. The CDR3 bases are TGTGCCAGCAGCTTTAGCGGGTACGAGCAGTACTTC. It translates to CASSFSGYEQYF.

The CDR3 region has the DNA TGTGCCAGCAGGGGGCTTAACTATGGCTACACCTTC. It encodes CASRGLNYGYTF. J is TRBJ1-2 and V is TRBV6-5; tentatively, D is TRBD1 (5 bases). Per germline, CDR1 MNHEY and CDR2 SVGAGI. Trimming removed 6 bases from V and 1 base from J, with 6 bases in between. This CDR3 region has 12 residues.

This rearrangement joins TRBV18 to TRBJ2-6; 8 positions match TRBD1. CDR1 is KGHSH, CDR2 LQKENI, per germline. Trimming at V came to 5 bases and at J to 0 bases, leaving 3 bases not matched to a gene. This CDR3 has 16 amino acids. CDR3 coding DNA: TGTGCCAGCTCAGGACAGGGCGGCTCTGGGGCCAACGTCCTGACTTTC. It specifies CASSGQGGSGANVLTF.

The chain links TRBV6-6 to TRBJ2-7, with TRBD1 matching 8 bases. Looked up from germline, CDR1 is MNHNY and CDR2 is SVGAGI (reference sequence). The CDR3 covers 16 residues. The J segment lost 1 base and the V segment lost 5 bases, leaving 10 bases of the junction unmatched. CDR3 coding DNA: TGTGCCAGCAGTGGGGCTGGACAGGGAGTTTCCTACGAGCAGTACTTC. It specifies CASSGAGQGVSYEQYF.

This clone was seen just once. The chain joins TRBV28 to TRBJ1-2, with TRBD1 as a possible D gene (5 bases). Germline CDR1 is MDHEN and CDR2 is SYDVKM. Trimming shortened V by 5 bases and J by 7 bases, and 23 bases separated the two germline ends. The CDR3 spans 16 residues. The CDR3 sequence: CASSLSRDRWIGGYTF. CDR3 DNA: TGTGCCAGCAGTCTATCGCGGGACCGATGGATCGGTGGCTACACCTTC.

Only one count was recorded for this clone. The rearrangement joins TRBV7-8 to TRBJ1-3; D remains ambiguous. Germline CDR1 reads SGHVS; CDR2 reads FQNEAQ. This CDR3 is 15 amino acids long. The germline V and J ends were trimmed by 5 bases and 0 bases, with 11 bases remaining between them. CDR3 in amino acids: CASSPDGLSGNTIYF. The CDR3 DNA follows: TGTGCCAGCAGCCCGGACGGCCTCTCTGGAAACACCATATATTTT.

This chain uses TRBV6-7 with TRBJ2-3; D unclear. TRBV6-7 counts as an open reading frame of uncertain function. V was cut by 6 bases and J by 3 bases, with 7 bases left in between. The CDR3 is 12 residues long. The CDR3 spells CASSRKTDTQYF. CDR3 DNA: TGTGCCAGCAGCAGGAAGACAGATACGCAGTATTTT.

This chain connects TRBV25-1 to TRBJ2-7; 7 positions agree with TRBD2. The CDR3 has 16 residues. The V segment lost 1 base and the J segment 0 bases; nucleotides outside the gene matches: 6. Germline V CDR1 and CDR2: MGHDK, SYGVNS. CDR3 DNA: TGTGCCAGCAGTGAATCTGGAATAGCGGGCTCCTACGAGCAGTACTTC. This gives the protein CASSESGIAGSYEQYF.

This clone occurred once. The rearrangement joins TRBV5-5 to TRBJ2-7, with 7 nucleotides matching TRBD2. Germline CDR1 is SGHKS and CDR2 is YYEKEE (reference sequence). The CDR3 loop spans 16 amino acids. The V gene end was trimmed by 0 bases and the J gene end by 0 bases; junction bases not matched to a gene: 6. The DNA of the CDR3 is TGTGCCAGCAGCTTGGATCCTAGCGGTAGCTCCTACGAGCAGTACTTC. It translates to CASSLDPSGSSYEQYF.

The V and J genes are TRBV5-4 and TRBJ2-3; 8 bases align to TRBD2. Germline V gene data show CDR1 as SGHNT and CDR2 as YYREEE (reference sequence). V was pared by 4 bases and J by 5 bases, with 9 bases of the junction left unmatched. CDR3 size: 15 residues. Here the CDR3 reads CASSPAGAIGDTQYF. The DNA for the CDR3 is TGTGCCAGCAGCCCAGCGGGGGCGATAGGAGATACGCAGTATTTT. The full variable domain, with the rest looked up from reference TRBV5-4 and TRBJ2-3, is ETGVTQSPTHLIKTRGQQVTLRCSSQSGHNTVSWYQQALGQGPQFIFQYYREEENGRGNFPPRFSGLQFPNYSSELNVNALELDDSALYLCASSPAGAIGDTQYFGPGTRLTVL.

The chain has TRBV28 and TRBJ2-7, with D possibly being TRBD1 or TRBD2 (5 bases each). Germline V CDR1 and CDR2: MDHEN, SYDVKM. Deletions cut 10 bases from V and 3 bases from J, with 13 bases between. This CDR3 is built from 12 residues. The CDR3 sequence is CATGARVYEQYF. In DNA, the CDR3 is TGTGCCACCGGGGCCAGGGTCTACGAGCAGTACTTC.

The J gene is TRBJ2-2, the V gene TRBV2; D is uncertain. The CDR3 is made up of 15 amino acids. V lost 5 bases, J lost 0 bases, and 10 bases lay in between. Germline-derived CDR1 and CDR2 are SNHLY and FYNNEI. CDR3 amino acids: CASSKLESNTGELFF. Written as DNA, the CDR3 is TGTGCCAGCAGTAAACTGGAATCGAACACCGGGGAGCTGTTTTTT. The complete variable domain, with remaining parts taken from reference TRBV2 and TRBJ2-2, reads EPEVTQTPSHQVTQMGQEVILRCVPISNHLYFYWYRQILGQKVEFLVSFYNNEISEKSEIFDDQFSVERPDGSNFTLKIRSTKLEDSAMYFCASSKLESNTGELFFGEGSRLTVL.

In DNA, the CDR3 is TGTGCCAGCAAACGGGACTGGGGGGCGGATGAAAAACTGTTTTTT. It translates to CASKRDWGADEKLFF. The V call is TRBV28, the J call TRBJ1-4; D perhaps matches TRBD1 (6 bases). CDR1 and CDR2 from the germline V gene are MDHEN and SYDVKM. The V end was cut by 7 bases, the J end by 6 bases, with 18 bases between. This CDR3 is built from 15 residues.

The CDR3 protein is CASSYSRGADEQYF. DNA of the CDR3: TGTGCCAGCAGTTACAGTAGGGGGGCAGACGAGCAGTACTTC. The rearrangement joins TRBV6-6 to TRBJ2-7, with D perhaps TRBD1 or TRBD2 (6 bases each). V was clipped by 2 bases and J by 5 bases, with 13 bases between them. CDR1 and CDR2 (germline): MNHNY, SVGAGI (reference sequence). The length of the CDR3 is 14 residues.